Presented here are 30 T cell receptor beta chains from one specimen sequenced in a study of T-cell reconstitution after alpha-beta-depleted transplantation in children. Researchers prepared the TCRbeta library using unique molecular identifiers, the study reports. Each CDR3 protein gets one entry after TCRdb re-called the PCR reads with MiXCR. The sample has about 610,000 distinct CDR3 sequences, roughly a tenth seen once. Source: PBMCs from the stem cell graft donor, taken from the stem cell graft. The receptors were gathered from a human donor who donated a stem cell graft to a child with acute myeloid leukemia.

Here the CDR3 DNA reads TGTGCCAGCAGGGACAGCGAGACCCCCGGGGAGCTGTTTTTT. Its protein is CASRDSETPGELFF. V is TRBV2 and J is TRBJ2-2, with a possible D match to TRBD1 (6 bases). With 6 bases removed from V and 6 bases from J, the gap between germline ends came to 14 bases. Germline V gene lookup returns CDR1 SNHLY and CDR2 FYNNEI. The CDR3 contains 14 residues.

This sequence joins TRBV12-3 or TRBV12-4 and TRBJ1-2; TRBD1 aligns across 9 bases. The CDR3 is 14 amino acids. V gave up 9 bases and J gave up 5 bases; unmatched junction bases: 10. The CDR3 region has the DNA TGTGCCAGTGGACAGGGGCCATGGAGATATGGCTACACCTTC. This gives the protein CASGQGPWRYGYTF.

This clonotype was observed many times. V usage is TRBV5-1 and J usage is TRBJ1-5; TRBD1 might be the D (5 bases). The germline CDR1 and CDR2 sequences are SGHRS and YFSETQ. This CDR3 comprises 14 residues. The V gene lost 4 bases and the J gene lost 4 bases, with 12 bases spanning the gap. The CDR3 protein is CASSRGEGNQPQHF. The CDR3 DNA reads as TGCGCCAGCAGCCGAGGGGAGGGGAATCAGCCCCAGCATTTT. Filled out from reference TRBV5-1 and TRBJ1-5, the complete variable domain reads KAGVTQTPRYLIKTRGQQVTLSCSPISGHRSVSWYQQTPGQGLQFLFEYFSETQRNKGNFPGRFSGRQFSNSRSEMNVSTLELGDSALYLCASSRGEGNQPQHFGDGTRLSIL.

This clonotype has ten or more counts. V and J are TRBV7-2 and TRBJ2-3, with 9 positions matching TRBD2. The CDR3 runs 16 residues. V shed 1 base and J 4 bases; nucleotides not matched to a gene: 6. Germline V CDR1 and CDR2: SGHTA, FQGNSA. The CDR3 DNA follows: TGTGCCAGCAGCTTAGATGGGACTAGCTTCGCAGATACGCAGTATTTT. Its translation is CASSLDGTSFADTQYF.

This clonotype was detected a few times. V gene TRBV20-1 combines with J gene TRBJ2-4; the match to TRBD1 covers 7 bases. V lost 3 bases, J lost 3 bases, and 8 bases stayed unmatched. CDR1 and CDR2 from the germline V gene are DFQATT and SNEGSKA (reference sequence). There are 15 residues in the CDR3. CDR3 protein: CSASVGQNFKNIQYF. Here the CDR3 DNA reads TGCAGTGCTAGTGTGGGACAGAACTTCAAAAACATTCAGTACTTC.

This clonotype has more than one count but fewer than ten. V gene TRBV9 combines with J gene TRBJ2-7; 11 positions agree with TRBD2. This CDR3 has 15 amino acids. V trimming: 0 bases; J trimming: 3 bases; junction bases outside the gene matches: 2. Germline-derived CDR1 and CDR2 are SGDLS and YYNGEE. CDR3 residues: CASSVAGTSGYEQYF. The CDR3 DNA is TGTGCCAGCAGCGTAGCGGGGACTAGCGGCTACGAGCAGTACTTC.

The chain combines TRBV29-1 with TRBJ2-3; no reliable D call. Germline V gene sequence: CDR1 SQVTM, CDR2 ANQGSEA. The CDR3 runs to 12 residues. Trimming took off 6 bases at V and 2 bases at J, with 9 bases between the two ends. The CDR3: CSVRIPTDTQYF. For the CDR3, the DNA is TGCAGCGTACGGATTCCCACAGATACGCAGTATTTT.

There are many counts of this clonotype. The rearrangement uses TRBV29-1 and TRBJ2-3; D not resolved. Germline CDR1 and CDR2: SQVTM and ANQGSEA. V was pared by 1 base and J by 8 bases, with 4 bases between. This CDR3 contains 10 residues. The CDR3 reads CSVEAGTQYF. DNA of the CDR3: TGCAGCGTTGAAGCCGGTACGCAGTATTTT.

The chain is built from TRBV2 and TRBJ1-5; no clear D. V gave up 8 bases and J gave up 1 base, with 18 bases separating them. The germline CDR1 and CDR2 sequences are SNHLY and FYNNEI. The CDR3 has 16 residues. CDR3 coding DNA: TGTGCCAGCGTAGACATAATGGAGGGAAGCAATCAGCCCCAGCATTTT. Translated: CASVDIMEGSNQPQHF.

This clonotype was found a few times. J is TRBJ2-3 and V is TRBV29-1, with D unclear. CDR1 is SQVTM, CDR2 ANQGSEA, per germline. Trimming pared 2 bases from V and 7 bases from J, leaving 1 base between. This CDR3 is 9 amino acids long. As DNA, the CDR3 is TGCAGCGTTGAACATACGCAGTATTTT. Protein sequence: CSVEHTQYF.

The CDR3 bases are TGTGCCAGCAGCGATAGACTAGCGGGAGGGCCTGTTGACGAGCAGTACTTC. Translating it yields CASSDRLAGGPVDEQYF. The chain employs TRBV7-9 and TRBJ2-7, with 14 bases matching TRBD2. The junction had 11 bases not matched to a gene; V was cut back by 5 bases and J by 5 bases. Germline CDR1 and CDR2: SEHNR and FQNEAQ (reference sequence). The CDR3 covers 17 residues.

The CDR3 here is CASSYSEGLAGELFF. The CDR3 region has the DNA TGTGCCAGCAGTTACTCGGAGGGCTTGGCCGGGGAGCTGTTTTTT. The chain uses TRBV6-5 and TRBJ2-2; D possibly corresponds to TRBD2 (6 bases). The CDR3 is 15 amino acids. Germline values: CDR1 MNHEY, CDR2 SVGAGI. The V and J ends lost 0 bases and 6 bases respectively, with 11 bases between them.

This clonotype turned up a few times. V and J are TRBV20-1 and TRBJ2-1, with D maybe TRBD1 (6 bases). Germline V gives CDR1 DFQATT, CDR2 SNEGSKA (reference sequence). V lost 3 bases, J lost 0 bases, and 21 bases lay in between. The CDR3 has 18 amino acids. DNA of the CDR3: TGCAGTGCTAGGGAAGTTCCCAGGGGTCTTAACTCCTACAATGAGCAGTTCTTC. The encoded protein is CSAREVPRGLNSYNEQFF.

The V gene is TRBV4-2, the J gene TRBJ2-2; D remains unclear. The germline gives CDR1 LGHNA, CDR2 YNFKEQ. Trimming pared 5 bases from V and 6 bases from J, leaving 13 bases between. CDR3 length: 14 residues. CDR3 residues: CASSYGSNAGELFF. The CDR3 coding sequence is TGTGCCAGCAGCTACGGGTCCAATGCCGGGGAGCTGTTTTTT.

This clonotype was seen many times. V is TRBV7-3 and J is TRBJ2-5; D may be TRBD2 (5 bases). Trimming took off 1 base at V and 4 bases at J, with 13 bases between the two ends. Germline CDR1 is SGHTA and CDR2 is FQGTGA. The length of the CDR3 is 15 residues. The CDR3 loop reads CASSLSGSGRETQYF. The DNA for the CDR3 is TGTGCCAGCAGCTTAAGTGGGAGTGGCCGAGAGACCCAGTACTTC. The full variable domain, in which reference TRBV7-3 and TRBJ2-5 provide the parts outside the CDR3, is GAGVSQTPSNKVTEKGKYVELRCDPISGHTALYWYRQSLGQGPEFLIYFQGTGAADDSGLPNDRFFAVRPEGSVSTLKIQRTERGDSAVYLCASSLSGSGRETQYFGPGTRLLVL.

This clonotype was detected many times. The J gene is TRBJ2-3, the V gene TRBV12-3 or TRBV12-4; D tentatively fits TRBD1 or TRBD2 (5 bases each). The CDR3 extends over 15 amino acids. V lost 1 base, J lost 0 bases, and 8 bases lay in between. The CDR3: CASSLGGGSTDTQYF. In DNA form, the CDR3 reads TGTGCCAGCAGTTTAGGTGGGGGAAGCACAGATACGCAGTATTTT.

This rearrangement joins TRBV2 to TRBJ2-2; no definite D call. Germline V CDR1 and CDR2: SNHLY, FYNNEI. V lost 8 bases and J lost 5, with 12 bases in between. The CDR3 is 13 residues long. The CDR3 bases are TGTGCCAGCCTCCTTGGTGGGACCGGGGAGCTGTTTTTT. Its translation is CASLLGGTGELFF.

This clonotype was detected only a few times. This chain connects TRBV9 to TRBJ2-7; D perhaps matches TRBD2 (6 bases). The germline V gene has CDR1 SGDLS and CDR2 YYNGEE. This CDR3 has 14 amino acids. Trimming took off 4 bases at V and 5 bases at J, with 16 bases between the two ends. The CDR3 nucleotides are TGTGCCAGCAGCTTTTTACCGGGGAGGAACGAGCAGTACTTC. Its translation: CASSFLPGRNEQYF.

This rearrangement joins TRBV20-1 to TRBJ1-2, with D possibly being TRBD1 (5 bases). The CDR3 length is 12 residues. The V end lost 4 bases, the J end lost 4 bases, and 10 bases lay between the germline ends. Germline V gene lookup returns CDR1 DFQATT and CDR2 SNEGSKA (reference sequence). CDR3 protein: CSAKAGIYGYTF. CDR3 nucleotide sequence: TGCAGTGCTAAGGCAGGGATCTATGGCTACACCTTC.

This clonotype was seen repeatedly, ten times or more. This rearrangement joins TRBV11-3 to TRBJ1-1; D is possibly TRBD1 (5 bases). Trimming removed 5 bases from V and 1 base from J, with 14 bases in between. The CDR3 covers 15 residues. The germline gives CDR1 SGHNT, CDR2 YENEEA. The CDR3 nucleotides are TGTGCCAGCAGCCCCGGGGTAGGGGCGAACACTGAAGCTTTCTTT. Translation: CASSPGVGANTEAFF.

J is TRBJ1-1 and V is TRBV12-3 or TRBV12-4; 8 bases are a match to TRBD1. The CDR3 totals 15 residues. Trimming removed 2 bases from V and 12 bases from J; junction bases left unmatched: 14. The CDR3, as DNA: TGTGCCAGCAGTTTATCCCCGGCAGGGGGCATCGAAACTTTCTTT. Translated, it gives CASSLSPAGGIETFF.

Many counts were recorded for this clonotype. The chain is built from TRBV6-5 and TRBJ2-2; unclear D gene. With 0 bases removed from V and 0 bases from J, the gap between germline ends came to 5 bases. CDR1 is MNHEY and CDR2 is SVGAGI in the germline V gene. The CDR3 extends over 15 amino acids. CDR3 amino acids: CASSYSHANTGELFF. The CDR3 DNA follows: TGTGCCAGCAGTTACTCTCATGCGAACACCGGGGAGCTGTTTTTT.

As regards this clonotype: A single base separates this from a much larger clone, so it may be a read error. The rearrangement joins TRBV20-1 to TRBJ1-5, with 7 positions matching TRBD1. CDR3 size: 16 residues. Germline V gene data show CDR1 as DFQATT and CDR2 as SNEGSKA (reference sequence). CDR3 DNA: TGCAGTGTAACCCCCGTCAGACAGGGTATGAATCAGGCCCAGCATTTT. Translation gives CSVTPVRQGMNQAQHF.

The J gene is TRBJ2-1, the V gene TRBV6-5, with TRBD1 as a possible D gene (6 bases). CDR1 and CDR2 from the germline V gene are MNHEY and SVGAGI. Between the trimmed V and J ends, which lost 0 bases and 4 bases, there was a span of 10 bases. The CDR3 totals 15 residues. This chain's CDR3 is CASSYSGARYNEQFF. In DNA form, the CDR3 reads TGTGCCAGCAGTTACTCGGGGGCGCGATACAATGAGCAGTTCTTC.

The table lists this clonotype with many counts. The chain is built from TRBV19 and TRBJ2-3; D remains ambiguous. This CDR3 region has 15 residues. CDR1 LNHDA and CDR2 SQIVND come from the germline V gene (reference sequence). V was trimmed by 2 bases and J by 0 bases, leaving 9 bases between them. The CDR3: CASSILGSSTDTQYF. DNA of the CDR3: TGTGCCAGTAGTATACTCGGCTCAAGCACAGATACGCAGTATTTT.

CDR3 nucleotide sequence: TGTGCCACCAGCAGAGGGGGGACTAGCGGCCACTCCTACGAGCAGTACTTC. Its protein is CATSRGGTSGHSYEQYF. The chain joins TRBV15 to TRBJ2-7, with 11 bases identical to TRBD2. CDR3 length equals 17 residues. In germline, CDR1 is LNHNV, CDR2 YYDKDF (reference sequence). V lost 1 base and J lost 0; bases outside the gene matches: 5. Based on the CDR3 plus reference TRBV15 and TRBJ2-7, the full variable domain is DAMVIQNPRYQVTQFGKPVTLSCSQTLNHNVMYWYQQKSSQAPKLLFHYYDKDFNNEADTPDNFQSRRPNTSFCFLDIRSPGLGDTAMYLCATSRGGTSGHSYEQYFGPGTRLTVT.

This clonotype was observed many times. The CDR3 DNA is TGCGCCAGCAGTCACCTAGCGGGAGGCTACAATGAGCAGTTCTTC. Its protein product is CASSHLAGGYNEQFF. The V call is TRBV10-2, the J call TRBJ2-1, with 11 bases lining up with TRBD2. This CDR3 contains 15 residues. V lost 5 bases, J lost 3 bases, and 3 bases stayed unmatched. Germline V gene data show CDR1 as WSHSY and CDR2 as SAAADI.

The chain employs TRBV5-1 and TRBJ2-7; the match to TRBD2 covers 12 bases. The ends lost 5 bases at V and 6 bases at J; junction bases unmatched: 15. There are 17 residues in the CDR3. CDR1 SGHRS and CDR2 YFSETQ come from the germline V gene. The CDR3 loop is CASSSRRWTSGTGEQYF. The CDR3 coding sequence is TGCGCCAGCAGTTCCCGACGTTGGACTAGCGGGACGGGCGAGCAGTACTTC.

This clonotype came up many times. The gene calls are TRBV6-2 or TRBV6-3 and TRBJ2-1; 7 bases fit TRBD2. This CDR3 contains 15 residues. The ends lost 8 bases at V and 0 bases at J; junction bases unmatched: 7. Germline V CDR1 and CDR2: MNHEY, SVGEGT. This CDR3 is CASSGGTNSYNEQFF. In DNA, the CDR3 is TGTGCCAGCTCCGGGGGGACCAACTCCTACAATGAGCAGTTCTTC.

V usage is TRBV20-1 and J usage is TRBJ2-2, with D perhaps assigned TRBD1 or TRBD2 (5 bases each). There are 14 residues in the CDR3. Trimming cost V 6 bases and J 2 bases, with 13 bases left between them. The V gene's germline CDR1 is DFQATT and CDR2 SNEGSKA (reference sequence). The CDR3 nucleotides are TGCAGTGCGAGCCCCGGGACCAACACCGGGGAGCTGTTTTTT. This sequence encodes CSASPGTNTGELFF.